This entry is about one T cell receptor beta chain. The sample is drawn from a study of T cell responses to AZD1222 COVID-19 vaccine. TCRdb's table, derived via immunoSEQ multiplex PCR, lists solely in-frame clones and lacks some. The sample carries 150,000 to 200,000 clones, roughly 89% recorded once. Trimming stripped 4 bases from V and 7 bases from J, with 15 bases between. There are 14 residues in the CDR3. Germline CDR1 is KGHDR and CDR2 is SFDVKD. Sequencing used peripheral blood, obtained on day 0 of AZD1222 vaccination. The clonotype originates from an adult in good health. The J gene is TRBJ1-1, the V gene TRBV24-1, with D possibly matching TRBD1 (5 bases). CDR3 nucleotides: TGTGCCACCAGTGAACCCGACAGCCCCGGTGAAGCTTTCTTT. It yields the protein CATSEPDSPGEAFF.